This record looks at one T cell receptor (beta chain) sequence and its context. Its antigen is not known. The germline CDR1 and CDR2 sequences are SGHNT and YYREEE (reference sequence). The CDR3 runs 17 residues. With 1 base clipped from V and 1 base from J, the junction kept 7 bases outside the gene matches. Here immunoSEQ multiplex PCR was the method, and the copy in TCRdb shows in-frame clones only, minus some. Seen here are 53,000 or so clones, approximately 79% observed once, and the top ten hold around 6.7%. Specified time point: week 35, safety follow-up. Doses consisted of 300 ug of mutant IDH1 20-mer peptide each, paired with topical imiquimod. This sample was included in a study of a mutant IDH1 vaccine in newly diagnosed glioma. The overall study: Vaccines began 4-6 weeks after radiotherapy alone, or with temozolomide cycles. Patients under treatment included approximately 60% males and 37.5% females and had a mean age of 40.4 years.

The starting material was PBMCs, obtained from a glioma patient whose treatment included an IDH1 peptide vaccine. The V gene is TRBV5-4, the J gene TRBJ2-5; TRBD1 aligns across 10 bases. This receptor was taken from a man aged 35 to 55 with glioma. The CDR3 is CASSLKYGDRGQETQYF. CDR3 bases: TGTGCCAGCAGCTTGAAGTATGGGGACAGGGGCCAAGAGACCCAGTACTTC.